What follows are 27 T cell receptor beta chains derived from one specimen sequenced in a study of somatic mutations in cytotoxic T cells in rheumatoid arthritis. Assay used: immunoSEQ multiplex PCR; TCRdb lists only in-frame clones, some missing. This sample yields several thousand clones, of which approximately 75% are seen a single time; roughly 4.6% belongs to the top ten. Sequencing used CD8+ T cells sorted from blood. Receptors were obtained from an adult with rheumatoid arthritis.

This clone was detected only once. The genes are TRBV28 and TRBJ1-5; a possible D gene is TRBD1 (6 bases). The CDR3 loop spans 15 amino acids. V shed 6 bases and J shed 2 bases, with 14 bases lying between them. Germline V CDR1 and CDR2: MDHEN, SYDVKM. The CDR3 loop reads CASRPQGIRNQPQHF. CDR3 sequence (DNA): TGTGCCAGCAGGCCACAGGGAATACGCAATCAGCCCCAGCATTTT.

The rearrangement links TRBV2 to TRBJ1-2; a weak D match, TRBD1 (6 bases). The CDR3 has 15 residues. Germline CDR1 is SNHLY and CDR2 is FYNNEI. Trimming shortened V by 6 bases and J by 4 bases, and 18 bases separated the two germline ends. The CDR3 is CASRALHRDSYGYTF. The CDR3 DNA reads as TGTGCCAGCAGAGCTCTCCACAGGGACTCCTATGGCTACACCTTC.

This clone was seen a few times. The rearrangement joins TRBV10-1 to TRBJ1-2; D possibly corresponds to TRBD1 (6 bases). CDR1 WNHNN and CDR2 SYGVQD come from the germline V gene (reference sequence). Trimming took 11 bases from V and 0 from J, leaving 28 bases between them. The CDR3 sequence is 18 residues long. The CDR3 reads CALRVLGQGQGANYGYTF. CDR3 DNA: TGCGCCCTCCGTGTCCTGGGGCAGGGACAAGGAGCTAACTATGGCTACACCTTC.

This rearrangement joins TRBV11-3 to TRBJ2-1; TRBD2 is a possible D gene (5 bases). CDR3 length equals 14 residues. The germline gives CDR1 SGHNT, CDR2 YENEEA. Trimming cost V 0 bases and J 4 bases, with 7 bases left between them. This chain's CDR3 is CASSLERAYNEQFF. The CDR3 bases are TGTGCCAGCAGCTTAGAGCGGGCGTACAATGAGCAGTTCTTC.

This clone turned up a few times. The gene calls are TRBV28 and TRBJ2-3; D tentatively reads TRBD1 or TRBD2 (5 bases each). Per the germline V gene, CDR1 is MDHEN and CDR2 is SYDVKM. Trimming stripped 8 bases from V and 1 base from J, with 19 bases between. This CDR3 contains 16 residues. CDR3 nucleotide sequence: TGTGCCAGCCTAACCGGGACGGCCTATGGCACAGATACGCAGTATTTT. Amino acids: CASLTGTAYGTDTQYF.

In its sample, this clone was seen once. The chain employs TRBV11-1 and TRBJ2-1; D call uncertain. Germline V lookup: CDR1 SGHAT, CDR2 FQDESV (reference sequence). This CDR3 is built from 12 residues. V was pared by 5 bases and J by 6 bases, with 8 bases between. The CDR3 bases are TGTGCCAGCAGCCCGTTCGGCAATGAGCAGTTCTTC. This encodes CASSPFGNEQFF.

The CDR3, as DNA: TGTGCCAGCACCCTAACGGGAGATAAGGGGTACAATGAGCAGTTCTTC. It codes for CASTLTGDKGYNEQFF. This sequence joins TRBV28 and TRBJ2-1, with a possible D match to TRBD2 (6 bases). Germline V lookup: CDR1 MDHEN, CDR2 SYDVKM. CDR3 length: 16 amino acids. V was trimmed by 7 bases and J by 4 bases, leaving 20 bases between them.

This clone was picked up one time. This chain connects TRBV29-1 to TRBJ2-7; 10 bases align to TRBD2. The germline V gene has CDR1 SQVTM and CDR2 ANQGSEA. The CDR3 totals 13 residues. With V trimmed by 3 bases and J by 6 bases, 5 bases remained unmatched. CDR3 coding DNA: TGCAGCGTTGATCCTAGCGGGAGCTCCGAGCAGTACTTC. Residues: CSVDPSGSSEQYF.

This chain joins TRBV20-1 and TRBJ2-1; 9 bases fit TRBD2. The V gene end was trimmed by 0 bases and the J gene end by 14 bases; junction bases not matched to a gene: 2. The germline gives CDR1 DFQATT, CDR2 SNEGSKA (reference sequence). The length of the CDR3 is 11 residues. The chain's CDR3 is CSAREGTSKFF. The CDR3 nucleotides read TGCAGTGCTAGAGAAGGGACTAGCAAGTTCTTC.

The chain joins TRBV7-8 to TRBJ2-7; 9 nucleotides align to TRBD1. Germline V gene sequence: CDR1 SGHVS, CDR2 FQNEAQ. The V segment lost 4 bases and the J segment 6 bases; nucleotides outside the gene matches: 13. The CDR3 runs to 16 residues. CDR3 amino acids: CASSSRQGGHKVEQYF. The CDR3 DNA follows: TGTGCCAGCAGCTCGAGACAGGGGGGCCATAAGGTCGAGCAGTACTTC.

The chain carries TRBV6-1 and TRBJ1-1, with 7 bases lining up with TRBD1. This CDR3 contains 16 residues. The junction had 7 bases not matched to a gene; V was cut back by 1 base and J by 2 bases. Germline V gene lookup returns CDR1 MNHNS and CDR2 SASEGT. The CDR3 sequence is CASSEEQGRGNTEAFF. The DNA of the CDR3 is TGTGCCAGCAGTGAAGAACAGGGGCGTGGAAACACTGAAGCTTTCTTT.

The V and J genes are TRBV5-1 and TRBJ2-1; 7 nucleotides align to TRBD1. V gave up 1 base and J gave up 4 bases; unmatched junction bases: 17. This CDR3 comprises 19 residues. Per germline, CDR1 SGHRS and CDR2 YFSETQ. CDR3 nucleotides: TGCGCCAGCAGCTTGTTTTTAGTCCAGGGGGTAATGATTTACAATGAGCAGTTCTTC. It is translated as CASSLFLVQGVMIYNEQFF.

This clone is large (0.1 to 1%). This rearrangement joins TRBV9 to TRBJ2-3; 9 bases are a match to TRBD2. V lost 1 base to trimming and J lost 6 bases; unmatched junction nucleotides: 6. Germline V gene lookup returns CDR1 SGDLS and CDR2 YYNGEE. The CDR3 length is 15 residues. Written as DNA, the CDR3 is TGTGCCAGCAGCGTAACCGGGACTAGCATGGATACGCAGTATTTT. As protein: CASSVTGTSMDTQYF.

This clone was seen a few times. CDR3 in DNA: TGTGCCAGCAGCCCCGACTACTATGGCTACACCTTC. Translation: CASSPDYYGYTF. This sequence joins TRBV28 and TRBJ1-2; D call uncertain. The V gene lost 6 bases and the J gene lost 3 bases, with 8 bases spanning the gap. CDR1 and CDR2 from the germline V gene are MDHEN and SYDVKM. The CDR3 length is 12 residues.

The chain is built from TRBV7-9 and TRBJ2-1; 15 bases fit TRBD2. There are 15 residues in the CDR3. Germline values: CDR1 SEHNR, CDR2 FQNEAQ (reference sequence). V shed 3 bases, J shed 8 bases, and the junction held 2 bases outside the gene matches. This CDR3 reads CASSFRTSGRDEQFF. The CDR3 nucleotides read TGTGCCAGCAGCTTTCGGACTAGCGGGAGGGATGAGCAGTTCTTC.

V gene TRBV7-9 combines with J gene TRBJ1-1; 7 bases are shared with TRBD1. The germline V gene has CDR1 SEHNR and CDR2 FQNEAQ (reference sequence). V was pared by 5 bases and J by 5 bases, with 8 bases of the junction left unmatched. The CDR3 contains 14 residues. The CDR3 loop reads CASSGIKGATEAFF. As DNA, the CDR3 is TGTGCCAGCAGCGGAATAAAGGGGGCGACTGAAGCTTTCTTT. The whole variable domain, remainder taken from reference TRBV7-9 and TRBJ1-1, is DTGVSQNPRHKITKRGQNVTFRCDPISEHNRLYWYRQTLGQGPEFLTYFQNEAQLEKSRLLSDRFSAERPKGSFSTLEIQRTEQGDSAMYLCASSGIKGATEAFFGQGTRLTVV.

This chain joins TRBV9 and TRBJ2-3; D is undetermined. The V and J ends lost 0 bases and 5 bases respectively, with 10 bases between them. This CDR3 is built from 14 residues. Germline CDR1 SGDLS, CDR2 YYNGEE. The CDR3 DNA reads TGTGCCAGCAGCGTAGGTATTAGGCTAGATACGCAGTATTTT. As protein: CASSVGIRLDTQYF.

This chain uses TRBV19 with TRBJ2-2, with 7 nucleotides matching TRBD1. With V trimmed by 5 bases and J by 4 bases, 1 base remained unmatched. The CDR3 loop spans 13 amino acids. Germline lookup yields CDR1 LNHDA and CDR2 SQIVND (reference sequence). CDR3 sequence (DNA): TGTGCCAGTAGTGACAGGGCCACCGGGGAGCTGTTTTTT. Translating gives CASSDRATGELFF.

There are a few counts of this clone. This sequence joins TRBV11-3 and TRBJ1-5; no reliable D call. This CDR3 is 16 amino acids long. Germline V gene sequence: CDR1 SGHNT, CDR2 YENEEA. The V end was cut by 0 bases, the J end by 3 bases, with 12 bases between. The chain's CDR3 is CASSLERAGDNQPQHF. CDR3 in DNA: TGTGCCAGCAGCTTAGAAAGGGCAGGAGACAATCAGCCCCAGCATTTT.

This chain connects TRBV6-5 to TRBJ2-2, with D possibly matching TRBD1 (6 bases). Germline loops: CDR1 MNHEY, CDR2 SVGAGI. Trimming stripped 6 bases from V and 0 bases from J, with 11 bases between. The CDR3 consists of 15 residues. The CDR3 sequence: CASSHNRANTGELFF. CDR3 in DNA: TGTGCCAGCAGCCACAACAGGGCGAACACCGGGGAGCTGTTTTTT.

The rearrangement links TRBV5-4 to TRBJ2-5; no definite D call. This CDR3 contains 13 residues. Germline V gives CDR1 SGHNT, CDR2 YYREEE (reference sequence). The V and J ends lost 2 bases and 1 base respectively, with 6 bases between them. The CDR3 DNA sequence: TGTGCCAGCAGCTTTGTATCCCAAGAGACCCAGTACTTC. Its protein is CASSFVSQETQYF.

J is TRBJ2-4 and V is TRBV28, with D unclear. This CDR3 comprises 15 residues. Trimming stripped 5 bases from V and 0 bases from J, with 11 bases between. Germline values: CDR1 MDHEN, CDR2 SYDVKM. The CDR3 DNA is TGTGCCAGCAGTGCCATGGGTTTAGCCAAAAACATTCAGTACTTC. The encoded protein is CASSAMGLAKNIQYF.

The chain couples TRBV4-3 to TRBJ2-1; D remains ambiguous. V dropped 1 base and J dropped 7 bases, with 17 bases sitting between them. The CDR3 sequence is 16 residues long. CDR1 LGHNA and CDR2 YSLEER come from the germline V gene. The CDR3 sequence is CASSQGSRAILNEQFF. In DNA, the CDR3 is TGCGCCAGCAGCCAAGGGTCAAGGGCCATCTTAAATGAGCAGTTCTTC.

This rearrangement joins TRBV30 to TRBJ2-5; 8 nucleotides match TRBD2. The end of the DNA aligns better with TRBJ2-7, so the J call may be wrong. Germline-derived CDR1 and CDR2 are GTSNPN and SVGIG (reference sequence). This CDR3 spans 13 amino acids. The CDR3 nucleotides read TGTGCCTGCCAACTAGCGGAGTTCTACGAGCAGTACTTC. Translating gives CACQLAEFYEQYF.

Here the CDR3 reads CASSSGSTNEKLFF. The CDR3 region has the DNA TGTGCCAGCAGTTCCGGGTCGACTAATGAAAAACTGTTTTTT. The rearrangement links TRBV28 to TRBJ1-4; D remains ambiguous. This CDR3 has 14 residues. Trimming left V 4 bases short and J 2 bases short, with 8 bases between. Per germline, CDR1 MDHEN and CDR2 SYDVKM. The full variable domain, completed using reference TRBV28 and TRBJ1-4, is DVKVTQSSRYLVKRTGEKVFLECVQDMDHENMFWYRQDPGLGLRLIYFSYDVKMKEKGDIPEGYSVSREKKERFSLILESASTNQTSMYLCASSSGSTNEKLFFGSGTQLSVL.

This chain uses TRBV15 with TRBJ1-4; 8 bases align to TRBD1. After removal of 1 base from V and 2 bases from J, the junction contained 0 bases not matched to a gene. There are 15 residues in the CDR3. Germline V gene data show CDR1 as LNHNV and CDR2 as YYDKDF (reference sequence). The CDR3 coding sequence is TGTGCCACCAGCAGAGGGACAGGGACTAATGAAAAACTGTTTTTT. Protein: CATSRGTGTNEKLFF.

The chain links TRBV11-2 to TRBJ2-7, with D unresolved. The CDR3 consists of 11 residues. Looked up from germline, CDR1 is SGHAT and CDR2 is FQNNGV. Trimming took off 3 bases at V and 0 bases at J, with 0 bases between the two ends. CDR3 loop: CASSFSYEQYF. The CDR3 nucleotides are TGTGCCAGCAGCTTCTCCTACGAGCAGTACTTC.